These 2 T cell receptor beta chains share one sample of origin, sequenced in a study of shared clonotypes between healthy human individuals. Sequenced by immunoSEQ multiplex PCR; TCRdb stores in-frame clones only, minus some. The table has roughly 1,000,000 clones, about four fifths seen once. The sequencing input was memory CD4+ T cells from PBMCs. Stated subset: CD45RA-negative fraction. These receptors all come from a man between 18 and 29 years old in good health. Some clones in this sample may be carry-over from other donors' samples.

The chain employs TRBV4-1 and TRBJ1-1, with D possibly matching TRBD1 (6 bases). Germline lookup yields CDR1 MGHRA and CDR2 YSYEKL. This CDR3 spans 15 amino acids. V lost 2 bases to trimming and J lost 5 bases, with 15 bases between them. CDR3: CASSQSWGGRTEAFF. DNA for the CDR3: TGCGCCAGCAGCCAATCCTGGGGGGGCAGGACTGAAGCTTTCTTT.

Comment on this clone: Since a much larger clone is just one base distant, this may be a read error. The chain recombines TRBV11-2 with TRBJ2-7; possibly TRBD1 for D (6 bases). V was clipped by 5 bases and J by 5 bases, with 19 bases between them. Germline V gene lookup returns CDR1 SGHAT and CDR2 FQNNGV. The CDR3 totals 15 residues. As DNA, the CDR3 is TGTGCCAGCAGCCGAACAGGGCCTCCAGTGAACGAGCAGTACTTC. This codes for CASSRTGPPVNEQYF.